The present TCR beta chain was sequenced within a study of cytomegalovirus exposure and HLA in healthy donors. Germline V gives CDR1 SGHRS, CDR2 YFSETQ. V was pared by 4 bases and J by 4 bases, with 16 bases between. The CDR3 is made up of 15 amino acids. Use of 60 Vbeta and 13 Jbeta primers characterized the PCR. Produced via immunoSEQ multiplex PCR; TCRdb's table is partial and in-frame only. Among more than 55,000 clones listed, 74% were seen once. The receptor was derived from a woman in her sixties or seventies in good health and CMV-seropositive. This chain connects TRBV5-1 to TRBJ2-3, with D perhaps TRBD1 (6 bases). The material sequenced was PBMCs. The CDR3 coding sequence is TGCGCCAGCAGCCCCCTGGGGCAGGGGCCAGATACGCAGTATTTT. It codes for CASSPLGQGPDTQYF.